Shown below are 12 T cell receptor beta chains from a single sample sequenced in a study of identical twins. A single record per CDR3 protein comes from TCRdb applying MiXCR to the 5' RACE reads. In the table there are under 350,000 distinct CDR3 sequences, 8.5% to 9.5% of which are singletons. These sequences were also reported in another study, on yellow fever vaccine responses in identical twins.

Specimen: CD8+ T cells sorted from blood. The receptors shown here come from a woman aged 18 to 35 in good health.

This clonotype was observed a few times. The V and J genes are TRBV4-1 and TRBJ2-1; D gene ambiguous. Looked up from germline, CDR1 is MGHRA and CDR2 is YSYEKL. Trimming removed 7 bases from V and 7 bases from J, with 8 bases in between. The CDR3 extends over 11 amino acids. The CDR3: CASTSFNEQFF. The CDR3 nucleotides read TGCGCCAGCACCTCATTTAATGAGCAGTTCTTC.

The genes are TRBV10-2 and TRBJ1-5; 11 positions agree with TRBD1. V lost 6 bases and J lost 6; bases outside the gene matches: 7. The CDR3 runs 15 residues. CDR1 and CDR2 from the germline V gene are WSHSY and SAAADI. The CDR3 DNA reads TGCGCCAGCAGGGCCGGACAGGGGGCAGTTCAGCCCCAGCATTTT. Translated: CASRAGQGAVQPQHF.

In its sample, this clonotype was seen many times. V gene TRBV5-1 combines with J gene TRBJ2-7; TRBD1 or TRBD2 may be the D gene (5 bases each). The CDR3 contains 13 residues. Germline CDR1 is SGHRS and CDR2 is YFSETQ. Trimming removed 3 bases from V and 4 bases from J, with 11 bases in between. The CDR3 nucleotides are TGCGCCAGCAGCTGGGGACGGGTATACGAGCAGTACTTC. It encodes CASSWGRVYEQYF. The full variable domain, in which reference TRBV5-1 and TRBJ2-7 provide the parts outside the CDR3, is KAGVTQTPRYLIKTRGQQVTLSCSPISGHRSVSWYQQTPGQGLQFLFEYFSETQRNKGNFPGRFSGRQFSNSRSEMNVSTLELGDSALYLCASSWGRVYEQYFGPGTRLTVT.

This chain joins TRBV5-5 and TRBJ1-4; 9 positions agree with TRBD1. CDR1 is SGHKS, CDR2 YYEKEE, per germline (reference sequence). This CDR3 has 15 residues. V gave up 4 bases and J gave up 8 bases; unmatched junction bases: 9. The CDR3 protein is CASSPPGQGREKLFF. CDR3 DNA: TGTGCCAGCAGCCCGCCTGGACAGGGGAGAGAAAAACTGTTTTTT.

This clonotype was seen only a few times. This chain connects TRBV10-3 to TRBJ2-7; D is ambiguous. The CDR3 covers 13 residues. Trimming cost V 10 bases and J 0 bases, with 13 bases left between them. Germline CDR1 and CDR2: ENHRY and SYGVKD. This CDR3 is CATKDGSSYEQYF. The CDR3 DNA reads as TGTGCCACCAAGGACGGTAGCTCCTACGAGCAGTACTTC.

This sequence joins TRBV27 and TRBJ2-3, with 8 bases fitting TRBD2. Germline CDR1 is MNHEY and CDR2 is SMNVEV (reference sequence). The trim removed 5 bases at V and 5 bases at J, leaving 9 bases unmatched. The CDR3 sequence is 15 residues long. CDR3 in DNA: TGTGCCAGCAGTCTCCCGGGAGGGGGGAAAGATACGCAGTATTTT. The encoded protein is CASSLPGGGKDTQYF.

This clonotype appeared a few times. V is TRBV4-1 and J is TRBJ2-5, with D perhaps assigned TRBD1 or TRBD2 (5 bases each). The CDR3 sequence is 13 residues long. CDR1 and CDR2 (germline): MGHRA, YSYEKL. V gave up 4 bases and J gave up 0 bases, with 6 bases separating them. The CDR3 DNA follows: TGCGCCAGCAGCCCGGGACACCAAGAGACCCAGTACTTC. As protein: CASSPGHQETQYF.

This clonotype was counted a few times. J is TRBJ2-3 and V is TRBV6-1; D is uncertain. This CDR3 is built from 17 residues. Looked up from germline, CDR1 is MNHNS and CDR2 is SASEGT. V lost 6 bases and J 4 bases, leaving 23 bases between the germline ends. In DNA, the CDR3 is TGTGCCAGCAGCCCCGACGGGCTTACGCTGTTAGCAGATACGCAGTATTTT. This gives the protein CASSPDGLTLLADTQYF.

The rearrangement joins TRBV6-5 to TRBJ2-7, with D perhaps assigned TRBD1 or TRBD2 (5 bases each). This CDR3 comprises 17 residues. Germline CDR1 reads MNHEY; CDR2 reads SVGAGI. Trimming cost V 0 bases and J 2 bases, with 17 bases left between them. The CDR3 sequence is CASSYSLGRGDPYEQYF. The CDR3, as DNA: TGTGCCAGCAGTTACTCTTTAGGGAGAGGGGACCCCTACGAGCAGTACTTC.

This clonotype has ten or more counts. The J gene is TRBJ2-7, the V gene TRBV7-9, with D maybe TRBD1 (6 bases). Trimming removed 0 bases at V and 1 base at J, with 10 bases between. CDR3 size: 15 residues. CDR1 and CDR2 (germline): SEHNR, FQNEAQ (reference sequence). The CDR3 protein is CASSLAGGQSYEQYF. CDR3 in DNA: TGTGCCAGCAGCTTAGCTGGAGGACAGTCCTACGAGCAGTACTTC.

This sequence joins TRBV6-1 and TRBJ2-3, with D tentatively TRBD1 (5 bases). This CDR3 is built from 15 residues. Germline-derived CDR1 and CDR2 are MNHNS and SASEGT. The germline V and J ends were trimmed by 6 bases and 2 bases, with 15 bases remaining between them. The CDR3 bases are TGTGCCAGCAGACCCCAGGGCGCACCCACAGATACGCAGTATTTT. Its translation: CASRPQGAPTDTQYF.

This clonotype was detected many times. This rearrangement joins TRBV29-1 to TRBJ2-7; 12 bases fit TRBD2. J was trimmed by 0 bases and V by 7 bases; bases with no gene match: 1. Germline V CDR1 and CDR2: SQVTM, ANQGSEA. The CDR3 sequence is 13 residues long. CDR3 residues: CSGTSGDSYEQYF. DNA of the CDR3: TGCAGCGGGACTAGCGGGGACTCCTACGAGCAGTACTTC.